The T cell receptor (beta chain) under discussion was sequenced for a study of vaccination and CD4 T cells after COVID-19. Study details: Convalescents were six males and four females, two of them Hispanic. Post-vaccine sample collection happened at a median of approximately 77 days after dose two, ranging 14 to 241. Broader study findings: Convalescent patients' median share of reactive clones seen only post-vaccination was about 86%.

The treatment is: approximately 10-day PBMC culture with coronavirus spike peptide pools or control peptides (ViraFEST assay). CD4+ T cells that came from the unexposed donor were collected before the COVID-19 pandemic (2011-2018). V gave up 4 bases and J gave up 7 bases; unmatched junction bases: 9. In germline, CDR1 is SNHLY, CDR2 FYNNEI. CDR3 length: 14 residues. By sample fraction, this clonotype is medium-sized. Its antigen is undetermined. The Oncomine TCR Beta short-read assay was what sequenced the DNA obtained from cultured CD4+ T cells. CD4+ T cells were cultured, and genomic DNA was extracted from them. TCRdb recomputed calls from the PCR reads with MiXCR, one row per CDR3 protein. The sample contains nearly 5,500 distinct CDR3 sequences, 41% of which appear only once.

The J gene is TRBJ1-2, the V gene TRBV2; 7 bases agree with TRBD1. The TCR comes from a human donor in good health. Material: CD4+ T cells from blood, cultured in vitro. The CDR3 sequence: CASSGQGGSGGYTF. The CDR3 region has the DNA TGTGCCAGCAGTGGACAGGGTGGGAGTGGTGGCTACACCTTC.